Below, one T cell receptor beta chain is given with its context. This clonotype has ten or more counts. This receptor's antigen is unknown. Base qualities are not at hand, and no much larger clone is one base apart. The CDR3 contains 15 residues, cysteine and phenylalanine counted. The read is trimmed to its CDR3 DNA, 45 bases read in frame from base 1. V and J are truncated by 1 base and 4 bases respectively, leaving an intervening sequence of 10 bases. The germline V gene yields LGHNA for CDR1 and YSLEER for CDR2. This sample is drawn from a study of T-cell memory formation after mild COVID-19 (dated by TCRdb to 2020 to 2022). A note on the overall study: Most TCR sequence clusters were specific to one of the two donors. Longitudinal TCRalpha and TCRbeta repertoire sequencing tracked T-cell clones expanding and contracting after mild COVID-19 in two donors. The cohort was made up of two young adult volunteers, one female and one male, who were previously healthy. Broad study findings and their caveats: The detection of some responding clones in pre-infection memory suggests that pre-existing cross-reactive memory T cells joined the SARS-CoV-2 response. The study included only a couple of mild cases, and larger cohorts that include severe cases with pre-infection samples were judged to be necessary. SARS-CoV-2 specificity of the second-wave clones peaking on day 37 was not confirmed. Contracting CD4+ clones were located mainly in the CM and EM memory subsets, whereas CD8+ clones were found to be enriched in EMRA. Clones contracting from day 15 to 85 had balanced CD4/CD8 phenotypes, while a second wave expanding from day 15 to 37 was biased towards CD4+.

Ficoll-Paque density gradient centrifugation was the method used to isolate PBMCs. Instrument used: Illumina NovaSeq 6000. TCRalpha and TCRbeta cDNA libraries were constructed by 5'RACE with constant-segment primers, with sample barcodes and unique molecular identifiers being introduced. Trizol reagent was used to extract RNA from every sample. Library amplification was performed in two PCR steps, and a second sample barcode and Illumina TruSeq adapters were introduced in the second step. The libraries were sequenced on an Illumina NovaSeq using 2 x 150 bp paired-end reads. In the source study's methods: The reads were demultiplexed and collapsed into UMI-guided consensus sequences using migec v1.2.7. Using mixcr v2.1.11, UMI consensuses were aligned to TRA and TRB V and J templates and then assembled into clonotypes. Expanded or contracted clonotypes were those called significant by both edgeR and NoisET, with noise models trained on biological replicates. edgeR calls used a false discovery rate-adjusted p below 0.01 and a log2 fold-change threshold of 1. As an exploratory analysis of dynamics, PCA with hierarchical clustering was applied to max-normalized trajectories of the 1000 most abundant clonotypes. Separately sequenced CD4+ and CD8+ repertoires were used to assign the CD4 or CD8 phenotype of responding clones. TCRdb reprocessing: public reads trimmed at Q25 with fastp, clones called with MiXCR, in-frame beta chains kept. Identical CDR3 proteins give one entry, which carries the most common genes and DNA. The V and J calls come from TCRdb's annotation, not from the publication. A total of 85,000 to 120,000 distinct CDR3 sequences appear in this sample, about a sixth of them only once. Of the sample, 28% is held by the ten largest clones.

The chain is encoded by TRBV4-3 joined to TRBJ2-2; the best D guess is TRBD2, with 5 bases matching. The receptor was derived from an adult woman who had mild COVID-19 (a few samples of this study predate the infection). The sample titles of this study are shuffled in the database, so cell type and time point are left out; the donor was told from shared clones. The material sequenced was PBMCs or a T cell subset sorted from them (not recorded which). This receptor has the CDR3 CASSQAGSITGELFF. Here is the DNA: TGCGCCAGCAGCCAAGCGGGGAGTATCACCGGGGAGCTGTTTTTT.